This TCR beta chain was profiled in a study of PD-1 blockade in classical Hodgkin lymphoma. Each patient experienced a relapse that followed autologous stem cell transplantation, and brentuximab vedotin exposure varied. This clone was counted a few times. Its antigen is undetermined. Overall study findings and caveats: What drove the repertoire differences, possibly disease activity or prior therapy, has not been defined.

With V trimmed by 5 bases and J by 7 bases, 9 bases remained unmatched. CDR3 length: 15 residues. Germline V lookup: CDR1 LNHDA, CDR2 SQIVND (reference sequence). Measured with immunoSEQ multiplex PCR; TCRdb has only the in-frame clones, and not every one. Among 25,000 to 35,000 clones listed, about two thirds were seen once. The rearrangement links TRBV19 to TRBJ1-5, with TRBD1 identical over 9 bases. Specimen: peripheral blood mononuclear cells (PBMCs), collected before the second cycle of nivolumab. The source of this sequence is a human donor with classical Hodgkin lymphoma. Written as DNA, the CDR3 is TGTGCCAGTAGTTCGGGGACAGGGTTATTACAGCCCCAGCATTTT. It encodes CASSSGTGLLQPQHF.